This T cell receptor (beta chain) derives from a study of breast tumors, draining lymph nodes, adjacent tissues. Study-wide findings and caveats: Compared with lymph nodes, tumors were less diverse; compared with nontumor tissue, more. Luminal-like breast cancer showed significantly higher tumor–nontumor repertoire similarity than basal-like. Data only fit, rather than demonstrated, lymph node origin of most tumor T cells.

About this clonotype: The antigen remains unidentified.

TCRdb reprocessed the multiplex PCR reads with MiXCR, giving one entry per CDR3 protein. The sample consists of 150,000 or so distinct CDR3 sequences, 33% of them appearing once. Samples came from axillary lymph nodes draining the breast cancer. Trimming removed 4 bases from V and 5 bases from J; junction bases left unmatched: 8. Germline CDR1 and CDR2: LGHNA and YNFKEQ. The CDR3 length is 16 residues. V gene TRBV4-2 combines with J gene TRBJ2-1, with 10 bases fitting TRBD2. This receptor was identified in a female donor with breast cancer. Some clones in this sample may be carry-over from other donors' samples. Source material: axillary lymph node tissue. CDR3 sequence: CASSLRLAGDNNEQFF. The CDR3 DNA is TGTGCCAGCAGCCTGCGTCTAGCGGGAGATAACAATGAGCAGTTCTTC.